The sequence of this T cell receptor (beta chain) was determined in a study of T cell repertoires in cytomegalovirus infection. Across the study: HLA-B-restricted CMV epitopes that are well studied, plus recently identified HLA-C-restricted ones, were used by the study. The study, taken as a whole, reports: Carriage of CMV together with the relevant HLA was identifiable through cumulative public TCR beta family frequency. HLA-C-restricted CMV clonotypes gave the most frequent clonotype in two of eight donors.

TCRdb independently ran MiXCR on the reads; one entry per CDR3 protein. The top ten clones hold 15% to 20% of a sample with hundreds of thousands of distinct CDR3 sequences, around 35% of them seen once. This CDR3 contains 16 residues. With 5 bases removed from V and 0 bases from J, the gap between germline ends came to 14 bases. Per germline, CDR1 SGHVS and CDR2 FQNEAQ. This clonotype was recorded many times. Its target is unknown. The sequence derives from a human donor in good health (CMV status not recorded). Some clones in this sample may be carry-over from other donors' samples. The starting material was cultured PBMCs, obtained from culture after CMV antigen stimulation. The chain recombines TRBV7-8 with TRBJ2-1; D is tentatively TRBD1 or TRBD2 (5 bases each). CDR3 sequence reads: CASSRRWGSSYNEQFF. The CDR3 DNA follows: TGTGCCAGCAGCCGTAGGTGGGGGTCCTCCTACAATGAGCAGTTCTTC. The full variable domain, in which reference TRBV7-8 and TRBJ2-1 provide the parts outside the CDR3, is GAGVSQSPRYKVAKRGQDVALRCDPISGHVSLFWYQQALGQGPEFLTYFQNEAQLDKSGLPSDRFFAERPEGSVSTLKIQRTQQEDSAVYLCASSRRWGSSYNEQFFGPGTRLTVL.